Listed here are 19 T cell receptor beta chains from one sample, sequenced in a study of blood T cell repertoires in COVID-19. Profiling relied on immunoSEQ multiplex PCR, and the TCRdb table lists in-frame clones only, not all of them. The table lists hundreds of thousands of clones, about 90% of them singletons, with 0.95% to 1.3% in the top ten. The sequencing sample was made of peripheral blood. Receptor source: a middle-aged woman with COVID-19, enrolled during active disease.

The rearrangement uses TRBV12-3 or TRBV12-4 and TRBJ1-3; D not resolved. Trimming took off 2 bases at V and 7 bases at J, with 6 bases between the two ends. This CDR3 spans 12 amino acids. The CDR3 DNA follows: TGTGCCAGCAGTTTACATGAGAACACCATATATTTT. It encodes CASSLHENTIYF.

The chain couples TRBV12-3 or TRBV12-4 to TRBJ1-5; a possible D gene is TRBD1 (5 bases). The ends were cut back, 5 bases at V and 5 bases at J, with 10 bases in the middle. The CDR3 runs 13 residues. CDR3 loop: CASSPRVDQPQHF. The CDR3 DNA follows: TGTGCCAGCAGTCCCAGGGTGGATCAGCCCCAGCATTTT.

The V call is TRBV9, the J call TRBJ2-3, with TRBD1 matching over 8 bases. Germline lookup yields CDR1 SGDLS and CDR2 YYNGEE. CDR3 length: 14 residues. Trimming at V came to 4 bases and at J to 3 bases, leaving 4 bases not matched to a gene. As DNA, the CDR3 is TGTGCCAGCAGCACTCAGGGGGCAACAGATACGCAGTATTTT. Translated: CASSTQGATDTQYF.

This chain joins TRBV12-1 and TRBJ2-7; TRBD2, the table's D call, lacks a check against the DNA. TRBV12-1 is flagged as a pseudogene. This CDR3 has 17 residues. The CDR3 spells CASSFLPTGLDSYEQYF. The DNA of the CDR3 is TGTGCCAGCAGCTTTCTCCCCACGGGACTAGACTCCTACGAGCAGTACTTC.

The chain combines TRBV11-2 with TRBJ2-5; 7 bases align to TRBD1. This CDR3 comprises 16 residues. Germline CDR1 is SGHAT and CDR2 is FQNNGV. V gave up 5 bases and J gave up 2 bases; unmatched junction bases: 11. CDR3 bases: TGTGCCAGCAGCGAATCGGGACAGCAACCACAAGAGACCCAGTACTTC. It is translated as CASSESGQQPQETQYF.

The chain employs TRBV7-3 and TRBJ2-7, with 7 bases fitting TRBD1. There are 15 residues in the CDR3. Unmatched junction bases numbered 7, after V lost 5 bases and J lost 0 bases. Germline V lookup: CDR1 SGHTA, CDR2 FQGTGA. The DNA for the CDR3 is TGTGCCAGCAGCCGGACAGGTAGAAGCTCCTACGAGCAGTACTTC. Its protein is CASSRTGRSSYEQYF.

The chain employs TRBV28 and TRBJ1-2; D possibly corresponds to TRBD1 (5 bases). The germline gives CDR1 MDHEN, CDR2 SYDVKM. Between the trimmed V and J ends, which lost 7 bases and 3 bases, there was a span of 18 bases. The CDR3 is made up of 15 amino acids. The CDR3 nucleotides read TGTGCCAGCATCGAGACCTCCGGGGGGTACTATGGCTACACCTTC. It is translated as CASIETSGGYYGYTF.

This clone was observed a single time. The chain links TRBV28 to TRBJ2-7, with 9 bases aligning to TRBD2. Trimming took 2 bases from V and 2 from J; bases not matched to a gene: 4. Germline-derived CDR1 and CDR2 are MDHEN and SYDVKM. CDR3 length: 15 amino acids. The DNA of the CDR3 is TGTGCCAGCAGTTTAGCGCCTAGCGGGACCTACGAGCAGTACTTC. This codes for CASSLAPSGTYEQYF.

The chain links TRBV27 to TRBJ1-1; possible D gene TRBD1, 5 bases. The V end was cut by 2 bases, the J end by 6 bases, with 10 bases between. Looked up from germline, CDR1 is MNHEY and CDR2 is SMNVEV (reference sequence). The CDR3 has 13 amino acids. The CDR3: CASSLVPGPEAFF. CDR3 DNA sequence: TGTGCCAGCAGTTTAGTCCCAGGGCCTGAAGCTTTCTTT.

This chain joins TRBV27 and TRBJ2-3; D is ambiguous. The CDR3 is made up of 14 amino acids. Germline V gene sequence: CDR1 MNHEY, CDR2 SMNVEV (reference sequence). The V end was cut by 7 bases, the J end by 3 bases, with 14 bases between. In nucleotides, the CDR3 is TGTGCCAGCACCCCCGGCAGGCCTACAGATACGCAGTATTTT. It specifies CASTPGRPTDTQYF.

The V gene is TRBV18, the J gene TRBJ1-5; D perhaps matches TRBD1 (6 bases). This CDR3 is 16 amino acids long. Trimming took 3 bases from V and 5 from J, leaving 17 bases between them. The germline V gene encodes CDR1 KGHSH and CDR2 LQKENI. The CDR3 DNA reads as TGTGCCAGCTCACCGCAGGGTCAGGACAGTCATCAGCCCCAGCATTTT. This gives the protein CASSPQGQDSHQPQHF.

On this clone itself: Other nucleotide sequences from this sample produce the same CDR3. The chain uses TRBV30 and TRBJ2-3, with a weak D call TRBD2 (6 bases). Trimming removed 0 bases at V and 5 bases at J, with 6 bases between. This CDR3 is 12 amino acids long. From germline, CDR1 is GTSNPN and CDR2 SVGIG (reference sequence). CDR3 region: CAWSVGGDTQYF. In DNA, the CDR3 is TGTGCCTGGAGTGTGGGGGGAGATACGCAGTATTTT.

The chain has TRBV30 and TRBJ1-2; 7 nucleotides align to TRBD1. V lost 3 bases to trimming and J lost 3 bases; unmatched junction nucleotides: 10. CDR1 is GTSNPN, CDR2 SVGIG, per germline (reference sequence). The CDR3 is 15 residues long. The CDR3 region has the DNA TGTGCCTGGAGCCAGGGGGGCCGGCTCTACTATGGCTACACCTTC. Encoded protein: CAWSQGGRLYYGYTF.

V gene TRBV28 combines with J gene TRBJ1-2; 7 bases align to TRBD1. Germline trimming cut 7 bases from V and 4 bases from J; bases unmatched to any gene: 12. This CDR3 contains 15 residues. Germline CDR1 reads MDHEN; CDR2 reads SYDVKM. In DNA form, the CDR3 reads TGTGCCAGCACCTCTAGGAGGGGGCGTATCTATGGCTACACCTTC. Protein: CASTSRRGRIYGYTF.

V gene TRBV28 combines with J gene TRBJ1-4; D perhaps matches TRBD1 (6 bases). V was shortened by 7 bases and J by 7 bases, with 13 bases between the two germline ends. This CDR3 has 13 residues. Germline CDR1 is MDHEN and CDR2 is SYDVKM. DNA for the CDR3: TGTGCCAGCACCCTAGGGGGGGGTGAAAAACTGTTTTTT. Its translation: CASTLGGGEKLFF.

The V and J genes are TRBV19 and TRBJ2-1; TRBD2 matches at 15 bases. The CDR3 runs to 17 residues. The germline gives CDR1 LNHDA, CDR2 SQIVND (reference sequence). Trimming took 3 bases from V and 4 from J; bases not matched to a gene: 4. The chain's CDR3 is CASSMGTSGRRYNEQFF. CDR3 nucleotide sequence: TGTGCCAGTAGTATGGGGACTAGCGGGAGGCGATACAATGAGCAGTTCTTC.

This clone came up a few times. The chain couples TRBV7-9 to TRBJ1-4, with D possibly TRBD1 on 5 matching bases. Per germline, CDR1 SEHNR and CDR2 FQNEAQ (reference sequence). The CDR3 is made up of 17 amino acids. Trimming removed 1 base at V and 6 bases at J, with 18 bases between. CDR3 loop: CASSLGIGGEQHEKLFF. The CDR3 region has the DNA TGTGCCAGCAGCTTAGGGATTGGAGGGGAACAGCATGAAAAACTGTTTTTT. The variable domain in full, completed from reference TRBV7-9 and TRBJ1-4, reads DTGVSQNPRHKITKRGQNVTFRCDPISEHNRLYWYRQTLGQGPEFLTYFQNEAQLEKSRLLSDRFSAERPKGSFSTLEIQRTEQGDSAMYLCASSLGIGGEQHEKLFFGSGTQLSVL.

V gene TRBV3-1 (or the pseudogene TRBV3-2) combines with J gene TRBJ2-7; no clear D. Germline CDR1 LGHDT, CDR2 YNNKEL (reference sequence). The CDR3 extends over 14 amino acids. Trimming left V 4 bases short and J 0 bases short, with 10 bases between. The CDR3 DNA is TGTGCCAGCAGCCCCCAGCGAAGCTCCTACGAGCAGTACTTC. It yields the protein CASSPQRSSYEQYF.

The V gene is TRBV6-5, the J gene TRBJ2-6; possible D gene TRBD1, 6 bases. This CDR3 spans 16 amino acids. Germline CDR1 MNHEY, CDR2 SVGAGI. With 0 bases removed from V and 1 base from J, the gap between germline ends came to 7 bases. The CDR3 DNA reads TGTGCCAGCAGTTACTCCGGGACATCTGGGGCCAACGTCCTGACTTTC. Protein product: CASSYSGTSGANVLTF.